This entry describes one T cell receptor beta chain. This specimen belongs to a study of PD-1 blockade in classical Hodgkin lymphoma. Germline loops: CDR1 MNHEY, CDR2 SMNVEV (reference sequence). The CDR3 spans 15 residues. The trim removed 5 bases at V and 2 bases at J, leaving 3 bases unmatched. Each patient experienced a relapse that followed autologous stem cell transplantation, and brentuximab vedotin exposure varied. TCRdb's table, derived via immunoSEQ multiplex PCR, lists solely in-frame clones and lacks some. The table shows some 23,000 clones, with 71% occurring only once. The sequence came from a human donor with classical Hodgkin lymphoma. This chain links TRBV27 with TRBJ2-3; TRBD2 matches 11 bases. The sequencing here drew on peripheral blood mononuclear cells (PBMCs), taken at baseline. The CDR3 sequence is CASSRLAGTTDTQYF. CDR3 nucleotides: TGTGCCAGCAGTAGACTAGCGGGAACCACAGATACGCAGTATTTT.